This entry lists 29 T cell receptor beta chains sequenced from one sample in a study of CD8+ T cells in alopecia areata. Regarding treatment: oral pan-JAK inhibitor, 5-10 mg twice daily. RNA was extracted and reverse transcribed into cDNA as the sequencing template. The repertoire was sequenced with immunoSEQ multiplex PCR; TCRdb's copy has only in-frame clones and lacks some. Counted here are about 100,000 clones, 44% occurring once; the ten biggest clones make up roughly 18%. Material: CD8+ T cells sorted from blood, obtained at week 24, from a patient treated with tofacitinib. The receptors originated from a human donor with alopecia areata.

The V and J genes are TRBV6-1 and TRBJ1-2; 7 nucleotides line up with TRBD1. The length of the CDR3 is 14 residues. Germline values: CDR1 MNHNS, CDR2 SASEGT. Trimming removed 5 bases from V and 2 bases from J; junction bases left unmatched: 5. The CDR3 reads CASSQGTANYGYTF. Written as DNA, the CDR3 is TGTGCCAGCAGTCAAGGGACAGCCAACTATGGCTACACCTTC.

A remark on this clone: A read error may account for a junction end that differs from germline. The chain couples TRBV2 to TRBJ2-2; D uncertain. CDR1 and CDR2 (germline): SNHLY, FYNNEI. This CDR3 region has 14 residues. DNA for the CDR3: TGTGCCAGCAGCGAAGGGAAGAACACCGGGGAGCTGTTTTTT. Its protein is CASSEGKNTGELFF.

V gene TRBV7-2 combines with J gene TRBJ2-1, with 7 nucleotides matching TRBD2. The germline V gene has CDR1 SGHTA and CDR2 FQGNSA. V shed 4 bases, J shed 5 bases, and the junction held 11 bases outside the gene matches. The CDR3 is 16 amino acids. For the CDR3, the DNA is TGTGCCAGCAGCTCGGGACTAAACTTAAGGGACAATGAGCAGTTCTTC. It is translated as CASSSGLNLRDNEQFF.

This clone came up many times. The germline gene is not matched at one end of the junction; a read error may be the cause. The CDR3 DNA follows: TGTGCCAGCAGTACCCCCGTCGCAGGGAGGGGGACCCACGAAGTGGATTTT. Its translation is CASSTPVAGRGTHEVDF. The chain links TRBV28 to TRBJ2-3; a weak D match, TRBD2 (7 bases). Germline V CDR1 and CDR2: MDHEN, SYDVKM. This CDR3 contains 17 residues.

This chain links TRBV5-1 with TRBJ2-3; D is unclear. Trimming pared 0 bases from V and 2 bases from J, leaving 10 bases between. Germline V gene sequence: CDR1 SGHRS, CDR2 YFSETQ. The CDR3 sequence is 15 residues long. CDR3 region: CASSLVEYSTDTQYF. CDR3 sequence (DNA): TGCGCCAGCAGCTTGGTAGAGTATTCCACAGATACGCAGTATTTT. The full variable domain, with the rest looked up from reference TRBV5-1 and TRBJ2-3, is KAGVTQTPRYLIKTRGQQVTLSCSPISGHRSVSWYQQTPGQGLQFLFEYFSETQRNKGNFPGRFSGRQFSNSRSEMNVSTLELGDSALYLCASSLVEYSTDTQYFGPGTRLTVL.

The CDR3 spells CASRSHQETQYF. In DNA form, the CDR3 reads TGTGCCAGCAGGTCCCACCAAGAGACCCAGTACTTC. The V and J genes are TRBV27 and TRBJ2-5, with D hard to call. V lost 6 bases, J lost 0 bases, and 5 bases lay in between. The CDR3 has 12 amino acids. Germline V gene lookup returns CDR1 MNHEY and CDR2 SMNVEV (reference sequence).

This sequence joins TRBV28 and TRBJ2-7, with D hard to call. Germline loops: CDR1 MDHEN, CDR2 SYDVKM. Trimming took 3 bases from V and 0 from J, leaving 12 bases between them. This CDR3 contains 15 residues. Here the CDR3 DNA reads TGTGCCAGCAGTTTGACGTCTGCGAGCTCCTACGAGCAGTACTTC. It encodes CASSLTSASSYEQYF.

This clone was found a few times. The genes are TRBV27 and TRBJ2-6, with 10 nucleotides matching TRBD1. J gave up 0 bases and V 6 bases, and 5 bases lay outside the gene matches. The germline CDR1 and CDR2 sequences are MNHEY and SMNVEV (reference sequence). This CDR3 is 17 amino acids long. The DNA for the CDR3 is TGTGCCAGCAGACGACAGGGGGCAAGCTCTGGGGCCAACGTCCTGACTTTC. It is translated as CASRRQGASSGANVLTF.

The chain combines TRBV14 with TRBJ2-1; D gene ambiguous. With 2 bases removed from V and 15 bases from J, the gap between germline ends came to 17 bases. The CDR3 totals 13 residues. Germline values: CDR1 SGHDN, CDR2 FVKESK. In nucleotides, the CDR3 is TGTGCCAGCAGCCAATTCCGGGCCACCGATCGGTTCTTC. Translation: CASSQFRATDRFF.

Worth noting for this clone: Since a far larger clone is one base different, this is likely a read error. At the DNA level, this CDR3 is encoded by other sequences in the same sample as well. The chain employs TRBV7-2 and TRBJ1-1, with a weak D call TRBD1 (5 bases). Germline V CDR1 and CDR2: SGHTA, FQGNSA. V was clipped by 3 bases and J by 4 bases, with 6 bases between them. The CDR3 runs to 12 residues. CDR3 loop: CASSFGTTEAFF. CDR3 bases: TGTGCCAGCAGCTTCGGGACCACTGAAGCTTTCTTT. The full variable domain, rest sourced from reference TRBV7-2 and TRBJ1-1, is GAGVSQSPSNKVTEKGKDVELRCDPISGHTALYWYRQSLGQGLEFLIYFQGNSAPDKSGLPSDRFSAERTGGSVSTLTIQRTQQEDSAVYLCASSFGTTEAFFGQGTRLTVV.

CDR3: CASSSPGRGTEAFF. DNA of the CDR3: TGTGCCAGCAGCTCACCCGGGCGAGGCACTGAAGCTTTCTTT. The genes are TRBV7-9 and TRBJ1-1; unclear D gene. The V end lost 4 bases, the J end lost 4 bases, and 13 bases lay between the germline ends. Germline lookup yields CDR1 SEHNR and CDR2 FQNEAQ (reference sequence). This CDR3 region has 14 residues.

This clone was observed a handful of times. The same CDR3 can be traced to other DNA sequences in this sample. This chain links TRBV7-2 with TRBJ1-1, with D perhaps TRBD1 (6 bases). The CDR3 runs 11 residues. CDR1 is SGHTA, CDR2 FQGNSA, per germline. The germline V and J ends were trimmed by 5 bases and 8 bases, with 9 bases remaining between them. The CDR3 region has the DNA TGTGCCAGCAGCCCCGACAGGGAAGCTTTCTTT. Its translation: CASSPDREAFF. The full variable domain, completed using reference TRBV7-2 and TRBJ1-1, is GAGVSQSPSNKVTEKGKDVELRCDPISGHTALYWYRQSLGQGLEFLIYFQGNSAPDKSGLPSDRFSAERTGGSVSTLTIQRTQQEDSAVYLCASSPDREAFFGQGTRLTVV.

In its sample, this clone was seen a few times. The chain recombines TRBV13 with TRBJ2-1, with unresolved D. Germline V lookup: CDR1 PRHDT, CDR2 FYEKMQ (reference sequence). Between the trimmed V and J ends, which lost 5 bases and 9 bases, there was a span of 14 bases. The CDR3 consists of 13 residues. The CDR3 DNA reads as TGTGCCAGCAGCCCCACCTCGGGCAGTGAGCAGTTCTTC. This codes for CASSPTSGSEQFF.

This clone turned up a few times. The J gene is TRBJ2-2, the V gene TRBV9; 12 nucleotides agree with TRBD2. Germline V CDR1 and CDR2: SGDLS, YYNGEE. CDR3 length equals 16 residues. The V gene end was trimmed by 3 bases and the J gene end by 0 bases; junction bases not matched to a gene: 0. CDR3 sequence: CASSGLAGANTGELFF. The CDR3 DNA is TGTGCCAGCAGCGGACTAGCGGGGGCGAACACCGGGGAGCTGTTTTTT.

This clone was detected only once. The rearrangement joins TRBV29-1 to TRBJ1-2, with D hard to call. CDR3 length: 13 amino acids. The germline V gene has CDR1 SQVTM and CDR2 ANQGSEA. V was cut by 2 bases and J by 1 base, with 8 bases left in between. The CDR3 sequence is CSVESPVNYGYTF. CDR3 bases: TGCAGCGTTGAATCCCCAGTTAACTATGGCTACACCTTC.

Only one count was recorded for this clone. The genes are TRBV7-6 and TRBJ2-3; D ambiguous. In germline, CDR1 is SGHVS, CDR2 FNYEAQ. This CDR3 region has 14 residues. V lost 0 bases and J 1 base, leaving 5 bases between the germline ends. In DNA form, the CDR3 reads TGTGCCAGCAGCTTAGCCGGCGGCACAGATACGCAGTATTTT. It codes for CASSLAGGTDTQYF.

CDR3 coding DNA: TGTGCCAGCAGCTCATGGGACAGATCCCAAGAGACCCAGTACTTC. It encodes CASSSWDRSQETQYF. V is TRBV14 and J is TRBJ2-5; 7 nucleotides align to TRBD1. The length of the CDR3 is 15 residues. Trimming removed 5 bases from V and 1 base from J; junction bases left unmatched: 7. Germline CDR1 SGHDN, CDR2 FVKESK.

V is TRBV7-8 and J is TRBJ2-6; D remains unclear. Germline values: CDR1 SGHVS, CDR2 FQNEAQ. The CDR3 runs to 15 residues. Trimming shortened V by 3 bases and J by 2 bases, and 8 bases separated the two germline ends. CDR3 in amino acids: CASSLGPPGANVLTF. The DNA of the CDR3 is TGTGCCAGCAGCTTGGGCCCGCCTGGGGCCAACGTCCTGACTTTC.

There are a few counts of this clone. V is TRBV27 and J is TRBJ2-7, with unresolved D. This CDR3 region has 13 residues. CDR1 is MNHEY, CDR2 SMNVEV, per germline (reference sequence). With 0 bases removed from V and 4 bases from J, the gap between germline ends came to 7 bases. This CDR3 is CASSLSQTYEQYF. The CDR3 DNA is TGTGCCAGCAGTTTATCACAGACGTACGAGCAGTACTTC.

This clone was counted between two and nine times. The genes are TRBV7-2 and TRBJ2-7, with a possible D match to TRBD2 (5 bases). The CDR3 has 14 residues. Germline V lookup: CDR1 SGHTA, CDR2 FQGNSA. V dropped 1 base and J dropped 3 bases, with 10 bases sitting between them. The CDR3 loop is CASSLGLLVYEQYF. Here the CDR3 DNA reads TGTGCCAGCAGCTTAGGACTACTAGTCTACGAGCAGTACTTC.

The V and J genes are TRBV5-1 and TRBJ2-7; no reliable D call. CDR1 and CDR2 from the germline V gene are SGHRS and YFSETQ. Trimming shortened V by 4 bases and J by 3 bases, and 14 bases separated the two germline ends. The CDR3 loop spans 14 amino acids. The CDR3 is CASSPGRAFYEQYF. The CDR3 DNA follows: TGCGCCAGCAGCCCGGGCCGGGCCTTCTACGAGCAGTACTTC.

The V call is TRBV29-1, the J call TRBJ2-1; 7 bases map to TRBD2. Germline V gene lookup returns CDR1 SQVTM and CDR2 ANQGSEA. CDR3 length: 18 residues. V shed 3 bases and J 1 base; nucleotides not matched to a gene: 15. DNA for the CDR3: TGCAGCGTTGATGGATTTCGGGCTAGCGGCATATCCTACAATGAGCAGTTCTTC. Protein: CSVDGFRASGISYNEQFF.

The chain joins TRBV2 to TRBJ2-1; 8 nucleotides line up with TRBD2. With 4 bases clipped from V and 3 bases from J, the junction kept 8 bases outside the gene matches. This CDR3 is built from 16 residues. The germline gives CDR1 SNHLY, CDR2 FYNNEI. CDR3: CASSGPGSGDYNEQFF. The CDR3 DNA is TGTGCCAGCAGTGGCCCGGGTAGCGGGGACTACAATGAGCAGTTCTTC.

V is TRBV27 and J is TRBJ2-5, with D possibly being TRBD1 (6 bases). The CDR3 has 15 amino acids. CDR1 MNHEY and CDR2 SMNVEV come from the germline V gene (reference sequence). Trimming removed 6 bases at V and 5 bases at J, with 19 bases between. CDR3: CASRTRQVNLETQYF. The CDR3 DNA reads TGTGCCAGCAGAACCAGACAGGTTAACCTGGAGACCCAGTACTTC.

The V and J genes are TRBV4-3 and TRBJ2-1; D is perhaps TRBD1 (6 bases). Looked up from germline, CDR1 is LGHNA and CDR2 is YSLEER. The length of the CDR3 is 15 residues. V lost 4 bases and J 0 bases, leaving 10 bases between the germline ends. Here the CDR3 reads CASSLDRSSYNEQFF. The CDR3 DNA sequence: TGCGCCAGCAGCCTAGACAGGAGCTCCTACAATGAGCAGTTCTTC.

This clone has only one observation. The chain uses TRBV10-2 and TRBJ2-1, with no clear D. The CDR3 covers 14 residues. Trimming took 2 bases from V and 4 from J, leaving 9 bases between them. The V gene's germline CDR1 is WSHSY and CDR2 SAAADI. CDR3 loop: CASSEVSSYNEQFF. The CDR3 DNA sequence: TGCGCCAGCAGTGAGGTCTCCTCATACAATGAGCAGTTCTTC.

The sample holds a few counts of this clone. The genes are TRBV4-1 and TRBJ1-5, with D perhaps matching TRBD1 (6 bases). Germline loops: CDR1 MGHRA, CDR2 YSYEKL. This CDR3 has 15 amino acids. V lost 3 bases to trimming and J lost 0 bases, with 9 bases between them. CDR3 amino acids: CASSHGGHSNQPQHF. In nucleotides, the CDR3 is TGCGCCAGCAGCCATGGGGGGCATAGCAATCAGCCCCAGCATTTT.

CDR3 sequence: CASSQLSSYNEQFF. CDR3 in DNA: TGCGCCAGCAGCCAACTAAGCTCCTACAATGAGCAGTTCTTC. The gene calls are TRBV4-1 and TRBJ2-1, with D unclear. Looked up from germline, CDR1 is MGHRA and CDR2 is YSYEKL. The CDR3 is 14 residues long. V gave up 2 bases and J gave up 0 bases, with 5 bases separating them.

The genes are TRBV5-4 and TRBJ1-2; 10 positions agree with TRBD1. Losses at the gene ends were 3 bases for V and 8 bases for J; bases not matched to a gene: 7. Germline loops: CDR1 SGHNT, CDR2 YYREEE (reference sequence). This CDR3 is built from 14 residues. The DNA for the CDR3 is TGTGCCAGCAGCTCTCCGGGACAGGGGCCCGGCTACACCTTC. As protein: CASSSPGQGPGYTF.